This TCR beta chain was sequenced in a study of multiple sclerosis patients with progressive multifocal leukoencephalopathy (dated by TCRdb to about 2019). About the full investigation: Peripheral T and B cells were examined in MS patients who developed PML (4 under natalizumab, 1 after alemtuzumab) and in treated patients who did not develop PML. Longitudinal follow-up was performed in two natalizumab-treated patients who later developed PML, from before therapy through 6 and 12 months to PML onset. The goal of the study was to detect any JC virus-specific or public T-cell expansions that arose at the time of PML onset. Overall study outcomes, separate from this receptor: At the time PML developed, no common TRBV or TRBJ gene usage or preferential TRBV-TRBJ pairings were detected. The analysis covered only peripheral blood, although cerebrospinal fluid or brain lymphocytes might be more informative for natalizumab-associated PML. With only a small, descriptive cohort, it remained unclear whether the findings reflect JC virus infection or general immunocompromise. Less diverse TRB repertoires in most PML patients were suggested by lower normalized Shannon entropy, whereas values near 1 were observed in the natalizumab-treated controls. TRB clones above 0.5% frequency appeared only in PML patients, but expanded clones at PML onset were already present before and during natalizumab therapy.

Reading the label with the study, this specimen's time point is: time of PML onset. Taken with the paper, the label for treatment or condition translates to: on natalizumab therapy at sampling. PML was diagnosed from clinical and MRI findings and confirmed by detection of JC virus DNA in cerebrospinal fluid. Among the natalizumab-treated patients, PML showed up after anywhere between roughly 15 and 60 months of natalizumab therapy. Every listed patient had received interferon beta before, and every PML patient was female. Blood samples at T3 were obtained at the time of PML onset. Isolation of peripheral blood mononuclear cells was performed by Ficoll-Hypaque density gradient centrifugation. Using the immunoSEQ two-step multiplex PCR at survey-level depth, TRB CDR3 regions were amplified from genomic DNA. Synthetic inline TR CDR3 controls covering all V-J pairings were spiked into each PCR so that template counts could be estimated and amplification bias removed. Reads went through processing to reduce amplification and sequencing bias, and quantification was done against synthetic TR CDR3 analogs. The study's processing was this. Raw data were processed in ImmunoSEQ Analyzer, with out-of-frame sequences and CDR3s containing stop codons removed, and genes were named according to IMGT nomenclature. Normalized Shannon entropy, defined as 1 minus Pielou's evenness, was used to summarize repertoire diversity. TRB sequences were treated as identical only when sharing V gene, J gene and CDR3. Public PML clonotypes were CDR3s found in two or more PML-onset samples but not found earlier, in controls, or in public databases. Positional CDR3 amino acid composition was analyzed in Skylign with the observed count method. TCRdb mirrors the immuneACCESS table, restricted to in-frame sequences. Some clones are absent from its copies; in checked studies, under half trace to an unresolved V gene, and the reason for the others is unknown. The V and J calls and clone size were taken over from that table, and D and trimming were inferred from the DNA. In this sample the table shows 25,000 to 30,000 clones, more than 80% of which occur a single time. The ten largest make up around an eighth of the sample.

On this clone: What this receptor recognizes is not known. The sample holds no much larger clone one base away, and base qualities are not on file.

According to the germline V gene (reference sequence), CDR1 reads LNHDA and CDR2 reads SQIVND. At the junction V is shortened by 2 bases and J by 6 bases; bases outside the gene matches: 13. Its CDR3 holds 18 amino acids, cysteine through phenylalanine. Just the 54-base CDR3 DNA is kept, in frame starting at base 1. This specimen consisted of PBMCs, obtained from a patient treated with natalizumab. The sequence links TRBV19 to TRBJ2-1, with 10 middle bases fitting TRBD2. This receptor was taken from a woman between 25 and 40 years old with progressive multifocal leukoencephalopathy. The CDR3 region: CASSIYPPTSGPTNEQFF. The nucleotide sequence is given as TGTGCCAGTAGTATATACCCCCCGACTAGCGGGCCCACCAATGAGCAGTTCTTC.